The present TCR beta chain was sequenced within a study of OX40 agonist ivuxolimab in advanced cancers. The repertoire was sequenced with immunoSEQ multiplex PCR; TCRdb's copy has only in-frame clones and lacks some. The sample yields 70,000 to 90,000 clones, about 88% seen once. Sequencing used CD4+ or CD8+ T cells sorted from blood, obtained in a trial of the OX40 agonist ivuxolimab. The receptor was isolated from an adult with an advanced solid tumor such as melanoma, head and neck, liver or kidney cancer.

This chain's CDR3 is CASSSGGGWLAGGGYEQYF. In DNA, the CDR3 is TGTGCCAGCAGCTCGGGAGGGGGCTGGCTAGCGGGAGGAGGGTACGAGCAGTACTTC. This rearrangement joins TRBV11-2 to TRBJ2-7; 11 bases are shared with TRBD2. CDR3 length: 19 amino acids. Looked up from germline, CDR1 is SGHAT and CDR2 is FQNNGV. The V gene end was trimmed by 4 bases and the J gene end by 4 bases; junction bases not matched to a gene: 18.